This T cell receptor (beta chain) emerged from a study of blood T cells in healthy people across ages. Trimming at V came to 6 bases and at J to 4 bases, leaving 8 bases not matched to a gene. The CDR3 runs to 15 residues. Sample-barcoded 5' priming and a J-beta primer mix drove a second PCR of roughly 7 to 11 cycles. One entry per CDR3 protein results from TCRdb running MiXCR on the 5' RACE reads. The top ten clones hold about a fifth of a sample with hundreds of thousands of distinct CDR3 sequences, roughly 44% of them seen once. Material: blood. The rearrangement links TRBV12-3 or TRBV12-4 to TRBJ2-2; 7 nucleotides match TRBD1. The receptor was derived from a man in his sixties in good health. The CDR3 sequence is CASSPDTGVTGELFF. CDR3 sequence (DNA): TGTGCCAGCAGCCCAGATACAGGGGTCACCGGGGAGCTGTTTTTT.